The clone carrying this T cell receptor beta chain was found a few times. Its specificity is unknown. Relative to the germline gene, one junction end is altered; a read error may explain this. The CDR3 runs to 14 residues. Germline values: CDR1 SSHAT, CDR2 FNYEAQ (reference sequence). CD4+CD25+CD127- Tregs, CD4+CD25- non-Tregs, CD4 and CD8 cells were sorted. TCRdb's copy holds only in-frame clones and misses some; the assay was immunoSEQ multiplex PCR. The data hold about 240,000 clones, with roughly 80% observed a single time. The data stem from a study of Tregs in tolerant kidney transplant recipients. Study-level points and caveats: Few patients were studied, so findings need validation in larger groups. Tregs expanded with activated donor B cells seemed most donor-specific.

The sequencing input was CD4+ T cells from blood. This receptor was identified in a human donor in good health. The chain has TRBV7-7 and TRBJ2-1; D is possibly TRBD1 (6 bases). Written as DNA, the CDR3 is TGTGCTAGCAGCCCTACGACAGGTCTCAATGAGCAGTTCTTC. Its translation: CASSPTTGLNEQFF.